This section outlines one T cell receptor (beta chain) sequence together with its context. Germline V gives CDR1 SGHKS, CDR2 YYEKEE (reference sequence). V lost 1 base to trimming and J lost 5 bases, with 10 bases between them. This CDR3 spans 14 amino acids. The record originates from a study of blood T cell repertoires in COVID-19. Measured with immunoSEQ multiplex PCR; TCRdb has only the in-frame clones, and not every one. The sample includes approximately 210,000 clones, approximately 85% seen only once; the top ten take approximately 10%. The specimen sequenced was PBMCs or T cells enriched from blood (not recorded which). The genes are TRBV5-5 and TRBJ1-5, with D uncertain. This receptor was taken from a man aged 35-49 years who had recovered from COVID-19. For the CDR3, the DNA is TGTGCCAGCAGCTTGCTACAGACCTATCAGCCCCAGCATTTT. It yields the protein CASSLLQTYQPQHF.